This T cell receptor beta chain was observed in a study of control samples from healthy donors and cancer patients. The table lists this clone with a few counts. CDR1 and CDR2 from the germline V gene are SEHNR and FQNEAQ (reference sequence). V was pared by 1 base and J by 2 bases, with 12 bases between. CDR3 length: 15 residues. Clones were read by immunoSEQ multiplex PCR, and TCRdb kept only the in-frame ones, dropping some. The repertoire consists of 150,000 to 200,000 clones, with roughly 91% occurring once and the leading ten covering over 1.2%. The chain combines TRBV7-9 with TRBJ2-7; D gene ambiguous. This TCR was recovered from a woman between 25 and 40 years old in good health. What was sequenced was blood. The CDR3 coding sequence is TGTGCCAGCAGCTTAGGTTATCACTCGACCTACGAGCAGTACTTC. Translated, it gives CASSLGYHSTYEQYF. The full variable domain, in which reference TRBV7-9 and TRBJ2-7 provide the parts outside the CDR3, is DTGVSQNPRHKITKRGQNVTFRCDPISEHNRLYWYRQTLGQGPEFLTYFQNEAQLEKSRLLSDRFSAERPKGSFSTLEIQRTEQGDSAMYLCASSLGYHSTYEQYFGPGTRLTVT.